Sequencing of this T cell receptor (beta chain) was carried out in a study of tumor and adjacent non-tumor tissue in lung cancer. A modified ARM-PCR protocol with three rounds of nested PCR amplified TCRbeta. Each CDR3 protein is one row after TCRdb ran MiXCR on the multiplex PCR reads. The table records 100,000 to 150,000 distinct CDR3 sequences, 66% of them present only once. On this clonotype: The missing conserved phenylalanine or tryptophan at the end of this CDR3 makes a read error likely.

V was clipped by 7 bases and J by 8 bases, with 18 bases between them. The V gene's germline CDR1 is DFQATT and CDR2 SNEGSKA (reference sequence). The CDR3 consists of 13 residues. The template was RNA from unsorted bulk tissue. What was sequenced was lung tumor tissue. The clonotype was recovered from a man aged 30-40 years with non-small cell lung cancer. V and J are TRBV20-1 and TRBJ2-1; D may correspond to TRBD1 or TRBD2 (7 bases each). Here the CDR3 DNA reads TGCAGTGTTAGTCGACAGGGAGGGCATGAGCAGTTCCTC. Translated: CSVSRQGGHEQFL.